The 25 T cell receptor beta chains given below trace back to one sample, sequenced in a study of beta chain features in type 1 diabetes. The authors reverse transcribed all of the isolated RNA, so sequencing captured expressed TCRB transcripts. Here immunoSEQ multiplex PCR was the method, and the copy in TCRdb shows in-frame clones only, minus some. This sample yields under 150,000 clones, of which roughly 7.2% are seen a single time; about 1.5% belongs to the top ten. The source material was central memory CD4+ T cells from blood. These receptors originate from a woman aged 25-40 years in good health.

Regarding this clone: At the DNA level, this CDR3 is encoded by other sequences in the same sample as well. The chain links TRBV7-2 to TRBJ2-6; D not resolved. Trimming removed 0 bases at V and 1 base at J, with 7 bases between. Germline assignment: CDR1 SGHTA and CDR2 FQGNSA. The CDR3 runs 16 residues. The CDR3, as DNA: TGTGCCAGCAGCTTAGCTGGCAGTTCTGGGGCCAACGTCCTGACTTTC. Protein sequence: CASSLAGSSGANVLTF.

The chain has TRBV5-4 and TRBJ1-2; D is perhaps TRBD1 (5 bases). The germline gives CDR1 SGHNT, CDR2 YYREEE (reference sequence). Deletions cut 5 bases from V and 2 bases from J, with 13 bases between. This CDR3 has 14 residues. The CDR3 DNA reads as TGTGCCAGCAGGTGGGGGGACGGCAACTATGGCTACACCTTC. This gives the protein CASRWGDGNYGYTF.

In its sample, this clone was seen a few times. The V call is TRBV7-9, the J call TRBJ2-1, with 8 bases identical to TRBD1. CDR1 SEHNR and CDR2 FQNEAQ come from the germline V gene (reference sequence). V was pared by 3 bases and J by 7 bases, with 11 bases of the junction left unmatched. The CDR3 totals 16 residues. This CDR3 is CASSFSPAGGGNEQFF. The CDR3 nucleotides are TGTGCCAGCAGCTTTTCCCCGGCAGGGGGCGGGAATGAGCAGTTCTTC.

The genes are TRBV28 and TRBJ2-2; 11 bases are a match to TRBD2. The ends lost 3 bases at V and 2 bases at J; junction bases unmatched: 2. The CDR3 sequence is 16 residues long. CDR1 and CDR2 from the germline V gene are MDHEN and SYDVKM. The CDR3 bases are TGTGCCAGCAGTTTGACTAGCGGGGCCAACACCGGGGAGCTGTTTTTT. It yields the protein CASSLTSGANTGELFF.

The chain combines TRBV15 with TRBJ2-1, with 14 bases matching TRBD2. V gave up 4 bases and J gave up 1 base; unmatched junction bases: 3. Looked up from germline, CDR1 is LNHNV and CDR2 is YYDKDF (reference sequence). CDR3 length: 17 amino acids. CDR3 in amino acids: CATSTRLAGGSYNEQFF. In DNA, the CDR3 is TGTGCCACCAGCACGCGACTAGCGGGAGGGTCCTACAATGAGCAGTTCTTC.

This rearrangement joins TRBV7-8 to TRBJ2-7; the D is unclear. Germline CDR1 and CDR2: SGHVS and FQNEAQ. This CDR3 has 11 amino acids. The V end was cut by 5 bases, the J end by 3 bases, with 5 bases between. CDR3 bases: TGTGCCAGCAGCCCCAACTACGAGCAGTACTTC. Encoded protein: CASSPNYEQYF.

The chain combines TRBV5-4 with TRBJ2-1; D gene unclear. Germline CDR1 and CDR2: SGHNT and YYREEE (reference sequence). The CDR3 has 13 amino acids. The ends were cut back, 4 bases at V and 4 bases at J, with 9 bases in the middle. CDR3 coding DNA: TGTGCCAGCAGCAATTTCGAGTACAATGAGCAGTTCTTC. It codes for CASSNFEYNEQFF.

Turning to this clone: Other DNA sequences of this sample code for an identical CDR3. The rearrangement uses TRBV7-2 and TRBJ2-5; tentative D call: TRBD1 (5 bases). The length of the CDR3 is 13 residues. Germline V gives CDR1 SGHTA, CDR2 FQGNSA. V was pared by 1 base and J by 5 bases, with 8 bases between. The CDR3 loop reads CASSLGRVETQYF. CDR3 in DNA: TGTGCCAGCAGCTTAGGCAGGGTGGAGACCCAGTACTTC.

This clone showed up many times. The chain recombines TRBV7-9 with TRBJ1-4, with 8 bases fitting TRBD1. After removal of 5 bases from V and 3 bases from J, the junction contained 5 bases not matched to a gene. Germline lookup yields CDR1 SEHNR and CDR2 FQNEAQ (reference sequence). There are 15 residues in the CDR3. The CDR3 sequence is CASSDPTGANEKLFF. CDR3 DNA: TGTGCCAGCAGCGATCCGACAGGGGCTAATGAAAAACTGTTTTTT.

The chain joins TRBV5-1 to TRBJ1-2; no clear D gene. Trimming shortened V by 4 bases and J by 3 bases, and 13 bases separated the two germline ends. CDR1 is SGHRS and CDR2 is YFSETQ in the germline V gene. CDR3 length: 14 residues. CDR3 loop: CASSVESSDYGYTF. The DNA of the CDR3 is TGCGCCAGCAGCGTAGAATCCTCGGACTATGGCTACACCTTC.

This clone has at least ten counts. CDR3 protein: CAISDGQATIGAFF. As DNA, the CDR3 is TGTGCCATCAGTGATGGACAGGCGACAATTGGAGCTTTCTTT. The chain recombines TRBV10-3 with TRBJ1-1, with 7 bases lining up with TRBD1. The germline V gene encodes CDR1 ENHRY and CDR2 SYGVKD. This CDR3 comprises 14 residues. Trimming removed 3 bases from V and 10 bases from J; junction bases left unmatched: 11.

This clone was detected a few times. This rearrangement joins TRBV27 to TRBJ2-3; D is possibly TRBD1 (5 bases). V was cut by 9 bases and J by 2 bases, with 24 bases left in between. Germline CDR1 and CDR2: MNHEY and SMNVEV (reference sequence). The CDR3 is 17 residues long. The CDR3 spells CASGVGASVTLTDTQYF. The CDR3 DNA sequence: TGTGCCAGTGGGGTAGGGGCAAGCGTCACCCTCACAGATACGCAGTATTTT.

The chain links TRBV2 to TRBJ1-5; a weak D match, TRBD1 (5 bases). V was pared by 5 bases and J by 4 bases, with 12 bases between. Germline CDR1 is SNHLY and CDR2 is FYNNEI. This CDR3 region has 14 residues. The CDR3 DNA follows: TGTGCCAGCAGTAAGGACGGGGGAAATCAGCCCCAGCATTTT. It specifies CASSKDGGNQPQHF.

This clone was seen a few times. The V and J genes are TRBV9 and TRBJ2-5, with 8 bases lining up with TRBD1. CDR1 is SGDLS, CDR2 YYNGEE, per germline. The CDR3 is 16 residues long. V shed 3 bases, J shed 4 bases, and the junction held 11 bases outside the gene matches. The CDR3 protein is CASSGTQGGISETQYF. CDR3 DNA sequence: TGTGCCAGCAGCGGAACACAGGGGGGAATATCAGAGACCCAGTACTTC.

This clone occurred a few times. The genes are TRBV5-5 and TRBJ2-3; no clear D. The germline gives CDR1 SGHKS, CDR2 YYEKEE (reference sequence). This CDR3 region has 14 residues. Trimming removed 0 bases at V and 11 bases at J, with 16 bases between. CDR3 in amino acids: CASSLEAFQRRQYF. For the CDR3, the DNA is TGTGCCAGCAGCTTGGAGGCTTTTCAGAGGAGGCAGTATTTT.

In this sample, this clone turned up many times. V is TRBV7-2 and J is TRBJ2-5; D is perhaps TRBD1 (6 bases). V was trimmed by 5 bases and J by 6 bases, leaving 10 bases between them. Germline CDR1 SGHTA, CDR2 FQGNSA. This CDR3 is built from 12 residues. The CDR3 region is CASSEQGQTQYF. CDR3 nucleotides: TGTGCCAGCAGCGAACAGGGTCAGACCCAGTACTTC.

This chain uses TRBV18 with TRBJ2-3, with 9 positions matching TRBD2. The germline V gene has CDR1 KGHSH and CDR2 LQKENI. V gave up 0 bases and J gave up 4 bases; unmatched junction bases: 8. This CDR3 has 17 amino acids. CDR3 in DNA: TGTGCCAGCTCACCACCAAGGACTAGCGTCCTATCAGATACGCAGTATTTT. Translated, it gives CASSPPRTSVLSDTQYF.

The chain has TRBV18 and TRBJ1-1; 8 nucleotides agree with TRBD1. Unmatched junction bases numbered 4, after V lost 10 bases and J lost 0 bases. Germline CDR1 is KGHSH and CDR2 is LQKENI. The CDR3 spans 13 residues. The CDR3 loop reads CATRQGLNTEAFF. The CDR3, as DNA: TGTGCCACCCGACAGGGGTTGAACACTGAAGCTTTCTTT. Full variable domain (missing parts from reference TRBV18 and TRBJ1-1): NAGVMQNPRHLVRRRGQEARLRCSPMKGHSHVYWYRQLPEEGLKFMVYLQKENIIDESGMPKERFSAEFPKEGPSILRIQQVVRGDSAAYFCATRQGLNTEAFFGQGTRLTVV.

This clone has only a few counts. The CDR3 DNA follows: TGTGCCAGCAGCTCCACTCAGGAAAAGGTCTCCTACGAGCAGTACTTC. This encodes CASSSTQEKVSYEQYF. This sequence joins TRBV7-2 and TRBJ2-7, with unresolved D. V dropped 4 bases and J dropped 0 bases, with 16 bases sitting between them. The CDR3 loop spans 16 amino acids. Germline loops: CDR1 SGHTA, CDR2 FQGNSA.

This clone was seen a handful of times. This chain links TRBV28 with TRBJ2-3, with 9 bases identical to TRBD1. Germline CDR1 is MDHEN and CDR2 is SYDVKM. This CDR3 comprises 14 residues. The junction had 6 bases not matched to a gene; V was cut back by 7 bases and J by 4 bases. DNA for the CDR3: TGTGCCAGCACCCTCGGACAGGGGCCAGATACGCAGTATTTT. Translating it yields CASTLGQGPDTQYF.

This clone was seen only a few times. The chain carries TRBV2 and TRBJ2-1; 7 bases align to TRBD2. The CDR3 is 14 residues long. Per the germline V gene, CDR1 is SNHLY and CDR2 is FYNNEI. V was clipped by 7 bases and J by 4 bases; unmatched bases: 7. CDR3 residues: CASIRASGYNEQFF. The CDR3 DNA is TGTGCCAGCATAAGGGCTAGCGGTTACAATGAGCAGTTCTTC.

This clone was seen only a few times. The CDR3 region is CALGDGRTSIKRYNEQFF. The DNA for the CDR3 is TGTGCCCTAGGTGATGGGAGGACTAGCATTAAACGGTACAATGAGCAGTTCTTC. The rearrangement joins TRBV5-4 to TRBJ2-1, with 8 positions matching TRBD2. The CDR3 has 18 amino acids. V was clipped by 10 bases and J by 4 bases; unmatched bases: 22. Germline values: CDR1 SGHNT, CDR2 YYREEE (reference sequence).

As for this clone: A much larger clone lies a single base off, so this may be a read error. The gene calls are TRBV5-1 and TRBJ1-5; 8 nucleotides match TRBD1. V was clipped by 2 bases and J by 6 bases; unmatched bases: 1. The CDR3 has 13 amino acids. CDR1 is SGHRS and CDR2 is YFSETQ in the germline V gene. CDR3 in amino acids: CASSLTGGQPQHF. CDR3 sequence (DNA): TGCGCCAGCAGCTTAACAGGGGGTCAGCCCCAGCATTTT.

Many counts were recorded for this clone. The CDR3: CASSHIVGQGIWEQYF. The CDR3 DNA sequence: TGCGCCAGCAGCCACATTGTAGGACAGGGAATTTGGGAGCAGTACTTC. The rearrangement joins TRBV4-3 to TRBJ2-7; 8 bases align to TRBD1. V trimming: 3 bases; J trimming: 7 bases; junction bases outside the gene matches: 14. CDR1 and CDR2 from the germline V gene are LGHNA and YSLEER. The CDR3 extends over 16 amino acids.

This clone was observed a few times. The genes are TRBV6-1 and TRBJ2-4; no firm D call. CDR1 and CDR2 from the germline V gene are MNHNS and SASEGT. This CDR3 contains 12 residues. V lost 5 bases, J lost 0 bases, and 2 bases lay in between. The CDR3 sequence is CASSLAKNIQYF. CDR3 DNA sequence: TGTGCCAGCAGTCTAGCCAAAAACATTCAGTACTTC.